These T cell receptor beta chains were read from a single sample in a study of blood T cell repertoires in COVID-19. The method was immunoSEQ multiplex PCR; TCRdb's version includes in-frame clones alone and lacks a portion of them. The table includes tens of thousands of clones, nearly 90% detected once. Sequenced input: peripheral blood. The receptors originated from a man in his fifties or sixties with acute or convalescent COVID-19. The CDR3 runs from the conserved cysteine through the conserved F or W. Each record gives: V gene, J gene, D gene, clone size, CDR3 protein, CDR3 DNA. The D gene is left open where the match is weak. Size is stated for part of the rows, as once, few or many counts, or as a class when the clone is expanded.

V gene: TRBV5-8; J gene: TRBJ1-1; D gene: .; clone size: once; CDR3 protein: CASSLGGGIAEAFF; CDR3 DNA: TGTGCCAGCAGCTTGGGCGGCGGCATCGCTGAAGCTTTCTTT
V gene: TRBV7-2; J gene: TRBJ1-1; D gene: .; clone size: .; CDR3 protein: CASSPLRINTEAFF; CDR3 DNA: TGTGCCAGCAGCCCACTCAGGATTAACACTGAAGCTTTCTTT
V gene: TRBV10-3; J gene: TRBJ2-5; D gene: TRBD2; clone size: .; CDR3 protein: CAISESGEGETQYF; CDR3 DNA: TGTGCCATCAGTGAGTCTGGGGAGGGGGAGACCCAGTACTTC
V gene: TRBV5-6; J gene: TRBJ2-3; D gene: .; clone size: .; CDR3 protein: CASSPGLGLNTDTQYF; CDR3 DNA: TGTGCCAGCAGCCCGGGATTGGGTCTTAACACAGATACGCAGTATTTT
V gene: TRBV12-3/TRBV12-4; J gene: TRBJ2-7; D gene: .; clone size: .; CDR3 protein: CASSPPAGEQYF; CDR3 DNA: TGTGCCAGCAGTCCCCCCGCGGGGGAGCAGTACTTC
V gene: TRBV11-3; J gene: TRBJ2-5; D gene: TRBD2; clone size: .; CDR3 protein: CASSRGIGSGDQETQYF; CDR3 DNA: TGTGCCAGCAGCCGCGGGATTGGTAGCGGGGACCAAGAGACCCAGTACTTC
V gene: TRBV5-5; J gene: TRBJ1-2; D gene: .; clone size: .; CDR3 protein: CASSFQGGDGYTF; CDR3 DNA: TGTGCCAGCAGCTTCCAGGGTGGCGATGGCTACACCTTC
V gene: TRBV11-1; J gene: TRBJ1-2; D gene: TRBD1; clone size: .; CDR3 protein: CASSSYRIDREYGYTF; CDR3 DNA: TGTGCCAGCAGCTCTTACCGGATCGACAGGGAGTATGGCTACACCTTC
V gene: TRBV6-5; J gene: TRBJ2-1; D gene: TRBD2; clone size: .; CDR3 protein: CASTSGEFSEQFF; CDR3 DNA: TGTGCCAGCACTAGCGGGGAGTTTTCTGAGCAGTTCTTC
V gene: TRBV2; J gene: TRBJ1-5; D gene: TRBD1; clone size: .; CDR3 protein: CASSRTGPDQPQHF; CDR3 DNA: TGTGCCAGCAGTCGGACAGGGCCTGATCAGCCCCAGCATTTT
V gene: TRBV6-1; J gene: TRBJ1-6; D gene: .; clone size: .; CDR3 protein: CASSEGGGGGRSLHF; CDR3 DNA: TGTGCCAGCAGTGAAGGCGGGGGCGGCGGGAGGTCCCTCCACTTT
V gene: TRBV30; J gene: TRBJ2-7; D gene: .; clone size: .; CDR3 protein: CAWSVLGVYEQYF; CDR3 DNA: TGTGCCTGGAGTGTACTCGGGGTCTACGAGCAGTACTTC
V gene: TRBV3-1/TRBV3-2; J gene: TRBJ1-2; D gene: .; clone size: .; CDR3 protein: CASSPSQVTGMGPNYGYTF; CDR3 DNA: TGTGCCAGCAGCCCTTCCCAAGTTACCGGCATGGGGCCCAACTATGGCTACACCTTC
V gene: TRBV9; J gene: TRBJ2-3; D gene: .; clone size: .; CDR3 protein: CASSPGPGTDTQYF; CDR3 DNA: TGTGCCAGCAGCCCCGGCCCAGGGACAGATACGCAGTATTTT
V gene: TRBV7-8; J gene: TRBJ2-1; D gene: .; clone size: .; CDR3 protein: CASRRGQSYNEQFF; CDR3 DNA: TGTGCCAGCAGGCGGGGGCAATCCTACAATGAGCAGTTCTTC
V gene: TRBV5-1; J gene: TRBJ1-2; D gene: .; clone size: .; CDR3 protein: CASSLLNSGTPGGYTF; CDR3 DNA: TGCGCCAGCAGCTTACTAAATAGCGGGACGCCGGGTGGCTACACCTTC
V gene: TRBV7-2; J gene: TRBJ2-2; D gene: TRBD2; clone size: .; CDR3 protein: CASSYGLAGVSGELFF; CDR3 DNA: TGTGCCAGCAGCTACGGACTAGCGGGGGTTTCCGGGGAGCTGTTTTTT
V gene: TRBV7-6; J gene: TRBJ2-7; D gene: TRBD1; clone size: .; CDR3 protein: CASSSTGGYEQYF; CDR3 DNA: TGTGCCAGCAGCTCTACAGGGGGCTACGAGCAGTACTTC
V gene: TRBV5-1; J gene: TRBJ2-1; D gene: TRBD2; clone size: .; CDR3 protein: CASRQRGGGNNEQFF; CDR3 DNA: TGCGCCAGCAGGCAGCGGGGGGGCGGAAACAATGAGCAGTTCTTC
V gene: TRBV6-2/TRBV6-3; J gene: TRBJ2-3; D gene: .; clone size: .; CDR3 protein: CASSSKRNTQYF; CDR3 DNA: TGTGCCAGCAGTTCTAAACGAAATACGCAGTATTTT
V gene: TRBV5-4; J gene: TRBJ1-2; D gene: .; clone size: .; CDR3 protein: CASSVDRTNYGYTF; CDR3 DNA: TGTGCCAGCAGCGTGGACAGAACAAACTATGGCTACACCTTC
V gene: TRBV27; J gene: TRBJ1-2; D gene: TRBD1; clone size: .; CDR3 protein: CASKPRDREDYGYTF; CDR3 DNA: TGTGCCAGCAAACCGAGGGACAGGGAAGACTATGGCTACACCTTC
V gene: TRBV6-6; J gene: TRBJ2-3; D gene: .; clone size: .; CDR3 protein: CASSPPSQGIRTDTQYF; CDR3 DNA: TGTGCCAGCAGTCCACCTTCACAGGGTATACGCACAGATACGCAGTATTTT
V gene: TRBV24-1; J gene: TRBJ2-7; D gene: .; clone size: .; CDR3 protein: CATAAYEQYF; CDR3 DNA: TGTGCCACCGCGGCCTACGAGCAGTACTTC
V gene: TRBV6-5; J gene: TRBJ1-2; D gene: .; clone size: .; CDR3 protein: CASSYSGIRGGYTF; CDR3 DNA: TGTGCCAGCAGTTACTCTGGTATACGGGGTGGCTACACCTTC
V gene: TRBV29-1; J gene: TRBJ2-5; D gene: TRBD1; clone size: .; CDR3 protein: CSVEGLWTGGQETQYF; CDR3 DNA: TGCAGCGTTGAAGGTCTCTGGACAGGGGGTCAAGAGACCCAGTACTTC
V gene: TRBV19; J gene: TRBJ1-1; D gene: TRBD1; clone size: .; CDR3 protein: CASSIYGTGLTEAFF; CDR3 DNA: TGTGCCAGTAGTATTTACGGGACAGGGTTGACTGAAGCTTTCTTT
V gene: TRBV5-4; J gene: TRBJ1-1; D gene: .; clone size: .; CDR3 protein: CASSSSVEAFF; CDR3 DNA: TGTGCCAGCAGCTCCTCCGTTGAAGCTTTCTTT
V gene: TRBV5-1; J gene: TRBJ1-3; D gene: .; clone size: .; CDR3 protein: CASSLAGIGNTIYF; CDR3 DNA: TGCGCCAGCAGCTTGGCGGGGATTGGAAACACCATATATTTT
V gene: TRBV2; J gene: TRBJ1-2; D gene: TRBD1; clone size: .; CDR3 protein: CASSETGVTGDRYTF; CDR3 DNA: TGTGCCAGCAGTGAAACGGGAGTAACAGGGGATCGCTACACCTTC
V gene: TRBV4-3; J gene: TRBJ2-7; D gene: TRBD2; clone size: .; CDR3 protein: CASSQDPSGGSYEQYF; CDR3 DNA: TGCGCCAGCAGCCAAGATCCTAGCGGGGGATCCTACGAGCAGTACTTC
V gene: TRBV10-3; J gene: TRBJ1-1; D gene: .; clone size: .; CDR3 protein: CAITEGETNTEAFF; CDR3 DNA: TGTGCCATCACCGAGGGGGAAACGAACACTGAAGCTTTCTTT
V gene: TRBV7-2; J gene: TRBJ2-2; D gene: TRBD1; clone size: .; CDR3 protein: CASSLGGQGANTGELFF; CDR3 DNA: TGTGCCAGCAGCTTAGGGGGGCAGGGGGCTAACACCGGGGAGCTGTTTTTT
V gene: TRBV24-1; J gene: TRBJ2-1; D gene: .; clone size: .; CDR3 protein: CATEQTNFFYNEQFF; CDR3 DNA: TGTGCCACCGAACAGACCAACTTCTTCTACAATGAGCAGTTCTTC
V gene: TRBV27; J gene: TRBJ2-1; D gene: TRBD1; clone size: .; CDR3 protein: CASSLYLGQASSYNEQFF; CDR3 DNA: TGTGCCAGCAGTTTATACCTGGGACAGGCTAGCTCCTACAATGAGCAGTTCTTC
V gene: TRBV4-2; J gene: TRBJ2-7; D gene: TRBD2; clone size: .; CDR3 protein: CASSQDAGTIYEQYF; CDR3 DNA: TGTGCCAGCAGCCAAGATGCGGGGACTATCTACGAGCAGTACTTC
V gene: TRBV18; J gene: TRBJ2-7; D gene: .; clone size: .; CDR3 protein: CASSRGASSYEQYF; CDR3 DNA: TGTGCCAGCTCACGAGGTGCCAGTTCATACGAGCAGTACTTC
V gene: TRBV9; J gene: TRBJ2-3; D gene: TRBD2; clone size: .; CDR3 protein: CASSILAGGFTDTQYF; CDR3 DNA: TGTGCCAGCAGCATTCTAGCGGGGGGGTTTACAGATACGCAGTATTTT
V gene: TRBV2; J gene: TRBJ1-5; D gene: .; clone size: .; CDR3 protein: CASSERYRGNQPQHF; CDR3 DNA: TGTGCCAGCAGTGAGAGATATAGAGGCAATCAGCCCCAGCATTTT
V gene: TRBV24-1; J gene: TRBJ1-5; D gene: TRBD1; clone size: .; CDR3 protein: CATSAGTGPNQPQHF; CDR3 DNA: TGTGCCACCAGTGCCGGGACAGGGCCCAATCAGCCCCAGCATTTT
V gene: TRBV2; J gene: TRBJ1-1; D gene: .; clone size: .; CDR3 protein: CASSEALGEGNTEAFF; CDR3 DNA: TGTGCCAGCAGTGAAGCGCTTGGCGAGGGGAACACTGAAGCTTTCTTT
V gene: TRBV7-2; J gene: TRBJ2-3; D gene: TRBD2; clone size: .; CDR3 protein: CASSPQWGLAGEGNTQYF; CDR3 DNA: TGTGCCAGCAGCCCTCAGTGGGGACTAGCGGGGGAGGGGAATACGCAGTATTTT
V gene: TRBV11-2; J gene: TRBJ2-2; D gene: .; clone size: .; CDR3 protein: CASSALGLVFNTGELFF; CDR3 DNA: TGTGCCAGCAGCGCCCTCGGACTTGTTTTTAACACCGGGGAGCTGTTTTTT
V gene: TRBV10-3; J gene: TRBJ2-5; D gene: TRBD2; clone size: .; CDR3 protein: CAISEASGGKETQYF; CDR3 DNA: TGTGCCATCAGTGAGGCTAGCGGGGGTAAAGAGACCCAGTACTTC
V gene: TRBV19; J gene: TRBJ1-5; D gene: TRBD1; clone size: .; CDR3 protein: CASSPDRGFYQPQHF; CDR3 DNA: TGTGCCAGTAGTCCCGACAGGGGTTTTTATCAGCCCCAGCATTTT